The 23 T cell receptor beta chains below were found in one sample sequenced in a study of Ad26.COV2.S vaccination and SARS-CoV-2 variants. Treatment: roughly 20 received Ad26.COV2.S at low or high dose, single or two shots; roughly five received placebo; per-sample allocation not given. Day 63 following the first vaccine or placebo injection was when the samples were taken. Sequenced by immunoSEQ multiplex PCR; TCRdb stores in-frame clones only, minus some. The repertoire holds some 330,000 clones, with roughly 90% as singletons. Sequencing used peripheral blood, obtained in a trial of Ad26.COV2.S vaccine versus placebo. The receptor source for this set is a person between 18 and 65 years old who received the Ad26.COV2.S COVID-19 vaccine or a placebo.

The table lists this clone with a few counts. This chain connects TRBV27 to TRBJ1-2; no clear D gene. V was pared by 4 bases and J by 6 bases, with 12 bases between. The CDR3 contains 13 residues. Germline V gene lookup returns CDR1 MNHEY and CDR2 SMNVEV (reference sequence). CDR3 protein: CASSYLNHNGYTF. Here the CDR3 DNA reads TGTGCCAGCAGTTACCTCAACCACAATGGCTACACCTTC.

This clone was counted only a few times. The chain combines TRBV7-9 with TRBJ1-6; no reliable D call. The CDR3 has 13 amino acids. Trimming removed 1 base at V and 12 bases at J, with 10 bases between. Per germline, CDR1 SEHNR and CDR2 FQNEAQ (reference sequence). CDR3 sequence reads: CASSLEGIRPLHF. The CDR3 DNA reads TGTGCCAGCAGCTTAGAAGGAATTCGACCCCTCCACTTT.

V usage is TRBV5-6 and J usage is TRBJ1-5; D unresolved. V lost 3 bases to trimming and J lost 0 bases, with 19 bases between them. Germline V CDR1 and CDR2: SGHDT, YYEEEE. The CDR3 is 18 amino acids. The CDR3, as DNA: TGTGCCAGCAGCTCAGACGGGGAGAAAAAATATAGCAATCAGCCCCAGCATTTT. It yields the protein CASSSDGEKKYSNQPQHF. Based on the CDR3 plus reference TRBV5-6 and TRBJ1-5, the full variable domain is DAGVTQSPTHLIKTRGQQVTLRCSPKSGHDTVSWYQQALGQGPQFIFQYYEEEERQRGNFPDRFSGHQFPNYSSELNVNALLLGDSALYLCASSSDGEKKYSNQPQHFGDGTRLSIL.

This clone was detected only a few times. This chain connects TRBV19 to TRBJ2-3; the D is unclear. Trimming cost V 2 bases and J 5 bases, with 5 bases left between them. The germline gives CDR1 LNHDA, CDR2 SQIVND (reference sequence). CDR3 length: 12 residues. As DNA, the CDR3 is TGTGCCAGTAGTATATTGGGAGATACGCAGTATTTT. Residues: CASSILGDTQYF.

This chain uses TRBV6-5 with TRBJ1-4; D gene ambiguous. Trimming left V 0 bases short and J 4 bases short, with 9 bases between. The CDR3 spans 15 residues. CDR1 and CDR2 (germline): MNHEY, SVGAGI. CDR3 bases: TGTGCCAGCAGTTACTCCGGGCGATTTAATGAAAAACTGTTTTTT. It yields the protein CASSYSGRFNEKLFF.

The CDR3 sequence: CASSWSWEMNTEAFF. The CDR3 DNA reads as TGTGCCAGCAGTTGGTCCTGGGAGATGAACACTGAAGCTTTCTTT. V gene TRBV2 combines with J gene TRBJ1-1; D is ambiguous. Trimming took off 5 bases at V and 0 bases at J, with 13 bases between the two ends. Germline V CDR1 and CDR2: SNHLY, FYNNEI. The CDR3 runs 15 residues.

This chain uses TRBV11-3 with TRBJ2-7; TRBD2 aligns across 8 bases. This CDR3 spans 16 amino acids. The V segment lost 5 bases and the J segment 2 bases; nucleotides outside the gene matches: 11. Per germline, CDR1 SGHNT and CDR2 YENEEA. The CDR3 sequence is CASSEILAGNTYEQYV. The CDR3 bases are TGTGCCAGCAGCGAAATCCTAGCGGGTAATACCTACGAGCAGTACGTC.

This chain joins TRBV6-5 and TRBJ1-5, with TRBD1 as a possible D gene (5 bases). Trimming left V 7 bases short and J 5 bases short, with 15 bases between. The CDR3 contains 14 residues. CDR1 MNHEY and CDR2 SVGAGI come from the germline V gene. The CDR3 is CASNKKWGDQPQHF. The CDR3 DNA is TGTGCCAGCAATAAGAAATGGGGGGATCAGCCCCAGCATTTT.

This chain uses TRBV6-1 with TRBJ1-1; no firm D call. Germline CDR1 and CDR2: MNHNS and SASEGT. The CDR3 totals 18 residues. V lost 1 base, J lost 4 bases, and 22 bases lay in between. For the CDR3, the DNA is TGTGCCAGCAGTGAAGTTCCTTCTGACGCGGCGTGGGGCACTGAAGCTTTCTTT. Its translation is CASSEVPSDAAWGTEAFF.

The V and J genes are TRBV20-1 and TRBJ2-2; D is ambiguous. V lost 6 bases and J 2 bases, leaving 4 bases between the germline ends. This CDR3 spans 11 amino acids. Germline V gene sequence: CDR1 DFQATT, CDR2 SNEGSKA (reference sequence). The CDR3 loop reads CSAGNTGELFF. As DNA, the CDR3 is TGCAGTGCCGGAAACACCGGGGAGCTGTTTTTT.

This clone appeared a few times. The gene calls are TRBV2 and TRBJ1-5; D is perhaps TRBD1 (6 bases). Deletions cut 10 bases from V and 0 bases from J, with 10 bases between. The CDR3 contains 13 residues. CDR1 is SNHLY and CDR2 is FYNNEI in the germline V gene. CDR3 amino acids: CATGQYSNQPQHF. In DNA, the CDR3 is TGTGCCACCGGACAGTATAGCAATCAGCCCCAGCATTTT. Complete variable domain (other parts from reference TRBV2 and TRBJ1-5): EPEVTQTPSHQVTQMGQEVILRCVPISNHLYFYWYRQILGQKVEFLVSFYNNEISEKSEIFDDQFSVERPDGSNFTLKIRSTKLEDSAMYFCATGQYSNQPQHFGDGTRLSIL.

The chain has TRBV2 and TRBJ1-1; TRBD1 agrees at 7 bases. V shed 7 bases, J shed 2 bases, and the junction held 10 bases outside the gene matches. Per germline, CDR1 SNHLY and CDR2 FYNNEI. The CDR3 contains 15 residues. The DNA of the CDR3 is TGTGCCAGCACAACAGGGGCCCTGGGCAACACTGAAGCTTTCTTT. It codes for CASTTGALGNTEAFF.

The chain uses TRBV3-1 (or the pseudogene TRBV3-2) and TRBJ2-7; D perhaps matches TRBD2 (5 bases). Germline CDR1 reads LGHDT; CDR2 reads YNNKEL (reference sequence). This CDR3 comprises 16 residues. V gave up 1 base and J gave up 0 bases, with 13 bases separating them. The CDR3 here is CASSQVVRVASYEQYF. CDR3 DNA sequence: TGTGCCAGCAGCCAAGTTGTGAGGGTGGCCTCCTACGAGCAGTACTTC.

The chain has TRBV30 and TRBJ1-1; tentative D call: TRBD1 (6 bases). Trimming removed 2 bases at V and 1 base at J, with 11 bases between. Germline-derived CDR1 and CDR2 are GTSNPN and SVGIG (reference sequence). The CDR3 loop spans 14 amino acids. The CDR3 sequence: CAWSPMTGNTEAFF. As DNA, the CDR3 is TGTGCCTGGAGTCCTATGACAGGGAACACTGAAGCTTTCTTT.

The chain has TRBV27 and TRBJ2-1; 10 bases are a match to TRBD2. The CDR3 runs 15 residues. Germline V CDR1 and CDR2: MNHEY, SMNVEV (reference sequence). The V gene end was trimmed by 6 bases and the J gene end by 1 base; junction bases not matched to a gene: 3. The CDR3 loop reads CASSPGLASYNEQFF. The DNA of the CDR3 is TGTGCCAGCAGCCCGGGACTAGCGTCCTACAATGAGCAGTTCTTC.

The V call is TRBV6-1, the J call TRBJ1-6; D not resolved. V lost 0 bases, J lost 10 bases, and 10 bases lay in between. The CDR3 runs 14 residues. Looked up from germline, CDR1 is MNHNS and CDR2 is SASEGT. CDR3 residues: CASSEAPLQSPLHF. In DNA, the CDR3 is TGTGCCAGCAGTGAAGCGCCTTTACAATCACCCCTCCACTTT.

This rearrangement joins TRBV29-1 to TRBJ1-4, with D possibly TRBD1 on 5 matching bases. V lost 6 bases and J lost 7, with 15 bases in between. The CDR3 contains 13 residues. Germline V lookup: CDR1 SQVTM, CDR2 ANQGSEA. This CDR3 is CSVSGRQSEKLFF. For the CDR3, the DNA is TGCAGCGTGTCGGGACGTCAAAGTGAAAAACTGTTTTTT.

V and J are TRBV2 and TRBJ2-1; TRBD2 matches 10 bases. Germline loops: CDR1 SNHLY, CDR2 FYNNEI. V lost 6 bases and J lost 7; bases outside the gene matches: 6. The CDR3 has 14 amino acids. The CDR3 coding sequence is TGTGCCAGCAGCTGGACTAGCGGATCTAATGAGCAGTTCTTC. This encodes CASSWTSGSNEQFF.

This chain links TRBV5-8 with TRBJ1-2, with 9 bases aligning to TRBD1. V was pared by 6 bases and J by 2 bases, with 8 bases of the junction left unmatched. This CDR3 contains 15 residues. Germline CDR1 reads SGHTS; CDR2 reads YDEGEE. Here the CDR3 reads CASTLGQGRNYGYTF. The DNA of the CDR3 is TGTGCCAGCACCCTAGGACAGGGGCGCAACTATGGCTACACCTTC.

The rearrangement links TRBV19 to TRBJ1-2; 9 bases are shared with TRBD1. The germline CDR1 and CDR2 sequences are LNHDA and SQIVND (reference sequence). The V gene end was trimmed by 9 bases and the J gene end by 0 bases; junction bases not matched to a gene: 8. The CDR3 spans 15 residues. CDR3 region: CASRATGGPNYGYTF. The CDR3 nucleotides are TGTGCCAGCCGCGCCACAGGGGGCCCTAACTATGGCTACACCTTC.

V is TRBV7-9 and J is TRBJ1-5, with 9 bases that match TRBD1. This CDR3 comprises 15 residues. The V gene's germline CDR1 is SEHNR and CDR2 FQNEAQ (reference sequence). Trimming took 1 base from V and 4 from J; bases not matched to a gene: 2. CDR3 DNA: TGTGCCAGCAGCTTAGGGACAGGGGCTAATCAGCCCCAGCATTTT. Its protein is CASSLGTGANQPQHF. Variable domain in full (rest from reference TRBV7-9 and TRBJ1-5): DTGVSQNPRHKITKRGQNVTFRCDPISEHNRLYWYRQTLGQGPEFLTYFQNEAQLEKSRLLSDRFSAERPKGSFSTLEIQRTEQGDSAMYLCASSLGTGANQPQHFGDGTRLSIL.

The chain recombines TRBV12-3 or TRBV12-4 with TRBJ1-1; 12 nucleotides match TRBD1. This CDR3 is built from 13 residues. J was trimmed by 9 bases and V by 3 bases; bases with no gene match: 2. The CDR3 DNA reads TGTGCCAGCAGTTTGAGGGACAGGGGGCAAGCTTTCTTT. It is translated as CASSLRDRGQAFF.

The V and J genes are TRBV5-4 and TRBJ2-5, with 10 bases aligning to TRBD2. Germline CDR1 and CDR2: SGHNT and YYREEE (reference sequence). CDR3 length equals 16 residues. The V segment lost 3 bases and the J segment 1 base; nucleotides outside the gene matches: 6. CDR3 DNA: TGTGCCAGCAGCTCGGGACTAGCGCCCTTCCAAGAGACCCAGTACTTC. Amino acids: CASSSGLAPFQETQYF.